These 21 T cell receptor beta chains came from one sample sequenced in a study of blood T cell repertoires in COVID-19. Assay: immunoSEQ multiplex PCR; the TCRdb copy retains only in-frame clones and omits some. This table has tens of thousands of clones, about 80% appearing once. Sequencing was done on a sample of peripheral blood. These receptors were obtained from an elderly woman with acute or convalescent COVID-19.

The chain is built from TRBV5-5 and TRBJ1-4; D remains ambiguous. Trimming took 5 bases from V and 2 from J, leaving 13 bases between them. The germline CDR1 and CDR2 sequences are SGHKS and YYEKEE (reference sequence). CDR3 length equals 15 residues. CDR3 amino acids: CASSPGPGTNEKLFF. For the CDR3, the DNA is TGTGCCAGCAGTCCCGGCCCGGGGACTAATGAAAAACTGTTTTTT.

In nucleotides, the CDR3 is TGCAGCGCGACGCGGGGGCTTGATGAGCAGTTCTTC. Its translation: CSATRGLDEQFF. This sequence joins TRBV29-1 and TRBJ2-1, with D possibly TRBD2 on 7 matching bases. This CDR3 has 12 residues. Germline V lookup: CDR1 SQVTM, CDR2 ANQGSEA. V was cut by 7 bases and J by 8 bases, with 15 bases left in between.

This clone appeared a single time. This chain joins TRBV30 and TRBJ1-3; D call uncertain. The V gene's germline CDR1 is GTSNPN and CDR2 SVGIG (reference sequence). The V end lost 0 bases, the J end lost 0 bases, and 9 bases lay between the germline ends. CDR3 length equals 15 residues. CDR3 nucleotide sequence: TGTGCCTGGAGTGTAAGCCCGGTCTCTGGAAACACCATATATTTT. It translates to CAWSVSPVSGNTIYF.

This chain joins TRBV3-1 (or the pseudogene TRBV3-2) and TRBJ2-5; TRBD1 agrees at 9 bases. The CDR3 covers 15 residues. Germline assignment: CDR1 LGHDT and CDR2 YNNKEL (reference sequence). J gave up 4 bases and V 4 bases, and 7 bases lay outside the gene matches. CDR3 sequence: CASSPPTGGVETQYF. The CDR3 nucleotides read TGTGCCAGCAGCCCCCCCACAGGGGGCGTAGAGACCCAGTACTTC.

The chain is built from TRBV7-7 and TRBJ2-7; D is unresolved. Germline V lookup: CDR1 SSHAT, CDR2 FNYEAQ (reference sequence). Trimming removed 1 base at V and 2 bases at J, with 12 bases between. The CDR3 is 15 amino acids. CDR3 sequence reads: CASSLGRSEAYEQYF. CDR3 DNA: TGTGCCAGCAGCTTAGGACGGAGTGAAGCCTACGAGCAGTACTTC.

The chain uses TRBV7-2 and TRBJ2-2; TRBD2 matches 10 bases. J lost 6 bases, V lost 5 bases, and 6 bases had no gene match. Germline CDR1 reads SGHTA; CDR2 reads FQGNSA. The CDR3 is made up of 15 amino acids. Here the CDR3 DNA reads TGTGCCAGCAGCATAGTTAGCGGGAGGTCCGGGGAGCTGTTTTTT. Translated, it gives CASSIVSGRSGELFF.

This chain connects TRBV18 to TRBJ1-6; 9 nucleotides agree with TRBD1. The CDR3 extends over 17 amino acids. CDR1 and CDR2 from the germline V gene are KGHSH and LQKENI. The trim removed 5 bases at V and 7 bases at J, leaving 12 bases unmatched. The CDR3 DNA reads TGTGCCAGCTCAACACGTGAGTCCGGGACAGGGAATTCACCCCTCCACTTT. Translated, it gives CASSTRESGTGNSPLHF.

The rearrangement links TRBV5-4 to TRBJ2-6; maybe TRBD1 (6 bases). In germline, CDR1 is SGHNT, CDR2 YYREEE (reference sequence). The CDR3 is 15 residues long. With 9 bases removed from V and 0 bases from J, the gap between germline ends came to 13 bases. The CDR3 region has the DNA TGTGCCAACTTTGACAGGAGCTCTGGGGCCAACGTCCTGACTTTC. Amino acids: CANFDRSSGANVLTF.

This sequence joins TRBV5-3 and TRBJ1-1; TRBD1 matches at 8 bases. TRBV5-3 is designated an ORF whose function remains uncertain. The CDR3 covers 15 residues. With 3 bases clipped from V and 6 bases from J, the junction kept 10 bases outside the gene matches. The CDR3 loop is CARSSLCQGAAEAFF. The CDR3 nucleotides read TGTGCCAGAAGCTCGTTGTGTCAGGGGGCCGCTGAAGCTTTCTTT.

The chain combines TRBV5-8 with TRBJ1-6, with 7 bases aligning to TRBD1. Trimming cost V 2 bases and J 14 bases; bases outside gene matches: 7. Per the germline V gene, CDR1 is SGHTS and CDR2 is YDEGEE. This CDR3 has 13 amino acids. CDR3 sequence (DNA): TGTGCCAGCAGCTTTGAGGGGGCCTCTACCCTCCACTTT. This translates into CASSFEGASTLHF. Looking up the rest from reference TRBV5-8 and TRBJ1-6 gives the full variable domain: EAGVTQSPTHLIKTRGQQATLRCSPISGHTSVYWYQQALGLGLQFLLWYDEGEERNRGNFPPRFSGRQFPNYSSELNVNALELEDSALYLCASSFEGASTLHFGNGTRLTVT.

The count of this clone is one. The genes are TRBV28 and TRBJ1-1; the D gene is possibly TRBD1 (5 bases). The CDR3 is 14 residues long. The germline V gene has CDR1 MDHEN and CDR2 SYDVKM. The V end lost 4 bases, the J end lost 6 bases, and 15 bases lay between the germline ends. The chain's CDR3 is CASSSPGGVPEAFF. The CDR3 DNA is TGTGCCAGCAGTTCCCCAGGAGGGGTTCCTGAAGCTTTCTTT.

As DNA, the CDR3 is TGTGCCAGCAGTGGGACAGGGTTGACTGAAGCTTTCTTT. Amino acid sequence: CASSGTGLTEAFF. This chain joins TRBV2 and TRBJ1-1; 8 bases line up with TRBD1. This CDR3 has 13 residues. Trimming at V came to 4 bases and at J to 5 bases, leaving 3 bases not matched to a gene. Germline V lookup: CDR1 SNHLY, CDR2 FYNNEI.

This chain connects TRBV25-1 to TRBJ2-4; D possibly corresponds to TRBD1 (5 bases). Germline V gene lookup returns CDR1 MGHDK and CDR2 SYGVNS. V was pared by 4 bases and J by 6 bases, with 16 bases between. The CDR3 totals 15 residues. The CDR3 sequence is CASSGADKLRNIQYF. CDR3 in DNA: TGTGCCAGCAGTGGGGCGGACAAATTGAGAAACATTCAGTACTTC. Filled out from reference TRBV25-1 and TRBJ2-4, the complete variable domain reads EADIYQTPRYLVIGTGKKITLECSQTMGHDKMYWYQQDPGMELHLIHYSYGVNSTEKGDLSSESTVSRIRTEHFPLTLESARPSHTSQYLCASSGADKLRNIQYFGAGTRLSVL.

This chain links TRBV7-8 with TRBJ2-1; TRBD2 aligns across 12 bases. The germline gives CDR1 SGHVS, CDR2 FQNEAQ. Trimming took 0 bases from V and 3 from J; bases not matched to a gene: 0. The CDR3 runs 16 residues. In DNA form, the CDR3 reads TGTGCCAGCAGCTTAGCGACTAGCGGGGGCTACAATGAGCAGTTCTTC. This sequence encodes CASSLATSGGYNEQFF. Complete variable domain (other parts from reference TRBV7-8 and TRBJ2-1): GAGVSQSPRYKVAKRGQDVALRCDPISGHVSLFWYQQALGQGPEFLTYFQNEAQLDKSGLPSDRFFAERPEGSVSTLKIQRTQQEDSAVYLCASSLATSGGYNEQFFGPGTRLTVL.

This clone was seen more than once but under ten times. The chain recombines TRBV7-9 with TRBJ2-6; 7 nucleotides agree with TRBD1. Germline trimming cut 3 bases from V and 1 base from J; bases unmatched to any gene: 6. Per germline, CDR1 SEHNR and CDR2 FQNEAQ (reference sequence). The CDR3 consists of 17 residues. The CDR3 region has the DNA TGTGCCAGCAGCTTCGTCCCGACAGGGTCTGGGGCCAACGTCCTGACTTTC. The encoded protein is CASSFVPTGSGANVLTF.

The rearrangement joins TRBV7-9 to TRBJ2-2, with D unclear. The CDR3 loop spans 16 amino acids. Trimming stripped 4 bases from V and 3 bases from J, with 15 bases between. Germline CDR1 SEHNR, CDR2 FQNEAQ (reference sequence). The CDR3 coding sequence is TGTGCCAGCAGCTCGGTTAGCTATTGGGACACCGGGGAGCTGTTTTTT. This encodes CASSSVSYWDTGELFF.

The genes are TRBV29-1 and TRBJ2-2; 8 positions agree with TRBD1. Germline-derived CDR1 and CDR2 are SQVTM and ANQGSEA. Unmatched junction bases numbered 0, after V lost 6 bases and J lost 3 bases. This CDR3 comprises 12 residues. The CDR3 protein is CSVGQDTGELFF. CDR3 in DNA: TGCAGCGTGGGACAGGACACCGGGGAGCTGTTTTTT.

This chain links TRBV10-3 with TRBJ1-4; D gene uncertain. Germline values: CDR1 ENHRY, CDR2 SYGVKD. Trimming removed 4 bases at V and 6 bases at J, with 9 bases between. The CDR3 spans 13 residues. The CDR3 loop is CAISVGVHEKLFF. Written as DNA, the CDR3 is TGTGCCATCAGTGTCGGAGTCCATGAAAAACTGTTTTTT.

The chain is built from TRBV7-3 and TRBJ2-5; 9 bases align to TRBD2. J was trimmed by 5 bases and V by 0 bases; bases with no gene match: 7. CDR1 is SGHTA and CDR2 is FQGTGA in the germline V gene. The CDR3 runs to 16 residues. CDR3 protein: CASSLTLAGGQETQYF. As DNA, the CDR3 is TGTGCCAGCAGCTTAACGCTGGCGGGGGGGCAGGAGACCCAGTACTTC.

Here the CDR3 DNA reads TGCGCCAGCAGCCAGAAGACCCCAGGGGTAGACTATGGCTACACCTTC. Its translation is CASSQKTPGVDYGYTF. The gene calls are TRBV4-1 and TRBJ1-2; tentatively, D is TRBD1 (6 bases). This CDR3 has 16 amino acids. Germline V gene lookup returns CDR1 MGHRA and CDR2 YSYEKL. The V end was cut by 3 bases, the J end by 3 bases, with 17 bases between.

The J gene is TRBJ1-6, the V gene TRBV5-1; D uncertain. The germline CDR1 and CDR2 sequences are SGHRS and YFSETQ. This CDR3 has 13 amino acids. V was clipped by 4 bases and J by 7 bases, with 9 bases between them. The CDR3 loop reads CASSPTLNSPLHF. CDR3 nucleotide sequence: TGCGCCAGCAGCCCGACTTTAAATTCACCCCTCCACTTT.